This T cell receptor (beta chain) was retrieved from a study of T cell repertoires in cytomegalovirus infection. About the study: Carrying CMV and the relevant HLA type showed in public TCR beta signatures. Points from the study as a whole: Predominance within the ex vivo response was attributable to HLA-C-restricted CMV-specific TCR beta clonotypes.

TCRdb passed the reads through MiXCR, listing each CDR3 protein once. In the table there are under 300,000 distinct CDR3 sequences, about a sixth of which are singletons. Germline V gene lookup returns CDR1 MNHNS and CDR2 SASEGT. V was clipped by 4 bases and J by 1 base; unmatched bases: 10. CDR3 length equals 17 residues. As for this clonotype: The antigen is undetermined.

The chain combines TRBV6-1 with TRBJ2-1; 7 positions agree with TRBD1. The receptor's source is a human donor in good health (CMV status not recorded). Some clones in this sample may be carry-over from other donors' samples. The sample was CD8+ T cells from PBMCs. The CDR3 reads CASSGSPYRGSYNEQFF. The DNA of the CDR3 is TGTGCCAGCAGTGGTTCTCCGTACAGGGGTTCCTACAATGAGCAGTTCTTC.